Below, 30 T cell receptor beta chains from the same sample are listed, as sequenced in a study of cytomegalovirus exposure and HLA in healthy donors. Both 60 Vbeta primers and 13 Jbeta primers went into the PCR. Data came from immunoSEQ multiplex PCR; TCRdb stores just in-frame clones and leaves some out. The repertoire includes approximately 280,000 clones, over 85% of them detected once, and around 2.1% sits in the top ten. The sequenced material came from PBMCs. The receptors stem from a young woman in good health and CMV-seronegative.

This rearrangement joins TRBV5-1 to TRBJ2-3; 13 nucleotides line up with TRBD2. Germline V gives CDR1 SGHRS, CDR2 YFSETQ. The CDR3 consists of 16 residues. Trimming at V came to 4 bases and at J to 4 bases, leaving 6 bases not matched to a gene. CDR3 DNA sequence: TGCGCCAGCAGCACAAAAACTAGCGGGGGGGCAGATACGCAGTATTTT. It translates to CASSTKTSGGADTQYF.

This chain links TRBV5-1 with TRBJ1-1; D gene unclear. The germline CDR1 and CDR2 sequences are SGHRS and YFSETQ. This CDR3 contains 13 residues. Between the trimmed V and J ends, which lost 0 bases and 3 bases, there was a span of 6 bases. CDR3: CASSLGTDTEAFF. The CDR3 nucleotides read TGCGCCAGCAGCTTGGGCACAGACACTGAAGCTTTCTTT. Full variable domain (outside the CDR3, taken from reference TRBV5-1 and TRBJ1-1): KAGVTQTPRYLIKTRGQQVTLSCSPISGHRSVSWYQQTPGQGLQFLFEYFSETQRNKGNFPGRFSGRQFSNSRSEMNVSTLELGDSALYLCASSLGTDTEAFFGQGTRLTVV.

This clone was found once. This rearrangement joins TRBV27 to TRBJ1-6; weak D call: TRBD1 (6 bases). The germline CDR1 and CDR2 sequences are MNHEY and SMNVEV (reference sequence). Trimming stripped 3 bases from V and 1 base from J, with 7 bases between. The CDR3 is 15 residues long. The CDR3 reads CASSLGASYNSPLHF. In DNA form, the CDR3 reads TGTGCCAGCAGTTTGGGGGCGTCCTATAATTCACCCCTCCACTTT.

This chain uses TRBV4-1 with TRBJ2-1; D unresolved. This CDR3 contains 11 residues. V lost 7 bases, J lost 9 bases, and 10 bases lay in between. The germline gives CDR1 MGHRA, CDR2 YSYEKL. The CDR3 reads CASTLGGEQFF. For the CDR3, the DNA is TGCGCCAGCACCCTTGGCGGTGAGCAGTTCTTC.

This clone appeared once. The genes are TRBV4-1 and TRBJ2-7; 8 nucleotides match TRBD2. Germline CDR1 is MGHRA and CDR2 is YSYEKL. V shed 0 bases, J shed 6 bases, and the junction held 1 base outside the gene matches. This CDR3 region has 13 residues. The CDR3 DNA follows: TGCGCCAGCAGCCAAGATCGGGAGGGCGAGCAGTACTTC. Translated, it gives CASSQDREGEQYF.

The chain joins TRBV28 to TRBJ1-2, with 9 positions matching TRBD1. CDR3 length: 14 residues. With 7 bases clipped from V and 3 bases from J, the junction kept 6 bases outside the gene matches. Per germline, CDR1 MDHEN and CDR2 SYDVKM. CDR3 nucleotides: TGTGCCAGCACTCCGGGACAGGGTGACTATGGCTACACCTTC. Protein product: CASTPGQGDYGYTF.

The chain joins TRBV5-1 to TRBJ1-6; perhaps TRBD1 as D (5 bases). CDR1 SGHRS and CDR2 YFSETQ come from the germline V gene. The CDR3 has 18 residues. V lost 4 bases, J lost 0 bases, and 17 bases lay in between. The CDR3 loop reads CASSTGKTASSYNSPLHF. CDR3 nucleotide sequence: TGCGCCAGCAGCACAGGCAAAACGGCTAGCTCCTATAATTCACCCCTCCACTTT.

The gene calls are TRBV18 and TRBJ2-2; TRBD1 matches 9 bases. V shed 5 bases, J shed 7 bases, and the junction held 11 bases outside the gene matches. Germline-derived CDR1 and CDR2 are KGHSH and LQKENI. This CDR3 has 16 amino acids. In DNA form, the CDR3 reads TGTGCCAGCTCATCGGACAGGGGAATAGGCAGCGGGGAGCTGTTTTTT. Translated: CASSSDRGIGSGELFF.

Of note for this clone: Lacking the conserved final phenylalanine or tryptophan, this CDR3 likely reflects a read error. It is unclear where the CDR3 begins or ends on the DNA, so no DNA is shown, and the CDR3 is as TCRdb lists it. The chain recombines TRBV6-1 with TRBJ1-3; the table's D call, TRBD1, was not checked against the DNA. The CDR3 has 12 amino acids, counting both end residues. Germline V gene data show CDR1 as MNHNS and CDR2 as SASEGT. The CDR3 protein is CASSEHPGHTML.

CDR3 nucleotides: TGTGCCTGGAGTGTATCCCGGGACACCGAGCAGTACTTC. Amino acid sequence: CAWSVSRDTEQYF. The V call is TRBV30, the J call TRBJ2-5; tentative D call: TRBD1 (6 bases). The DNA end lines up better with TRBJ2-7; the J call may be wrong. The CDR3 has 13 residues. CDR1 and CDR2 (germline): GTSNPN, SVGIG (reference sequence).

The rearrangement uses TRBV29-1 and TRBJ1-1; the D is unclear. V shed 3 bases and J shed 0 bases, with 11 bases lying between them. Germline CDR1 is SQVTM and CDR2 is ANQGSEA. This CDR3 has 14 residues. The CDR3 DNA reads TGCAGCGTTGAGGGCCGGCTTTTGAACACTGAAGCTTTCTTT. Its translation is CSVEGRLLNTEAFF.

The chain has TRBV27 and TRBJ2-7; no clear D gene. The CDR3 has 17 residues. CDR1 is MNHEY and CDR2 is SMNVEV in the germline V gene (reference sequence). The germline V and J ends were trimmed by 4 bases and 0 bases, with 19 bases remaining between them. This CDR3 is CASSSQNSPYISYEQYF. CDR3 sequence (DNA): TGTGCCAGCAGTTCCCAAAACAGTCCCTACATCTCCTACGAGCAGTACTTC.

V usage is TRBV9 and J usage is TRBJ2-7, with TRBD1 matching 11 bases. Germline assignment: CDR1 SGDLS and CDR2 YYNGEE. The V segment lost 4 bases and the J segment 7 bases; nucleotides outside the gene matches: 7. The CDR3 totals 14 residues. CDR3 in amino acids: CASSPPGQGVEQYF. The CDR3 DNA is TGTGCCAGCAGCCCCCCGGGACAGGGGGTTGAGCAGTACTTC. The whole variable domain, filled in from reference TRBV9 and TRBJ2-7, reads DSGVTQTPKHLITATGQRVTLRCSPRSGDLSVYWYQQSLDQGLQFLIQYYNGEERAKGNILERFSAQQFPDLHSELNLSSLELGDSALYFCASSPPGQGVEQYFGPGTRLTVT.

The genes are TRBV7-9 and TRBJ1-3; D is undetermined. With 1 base removed from V and 0 bases from J, the gap between germline ends came to 13 bases. Germline-derived CDR1 and CDR2 are SEHNR and FQNEAQ (reference sequence). This CDR3 region has 17 residues. CDR3 in DNA: TGTGCCAGCAGCTTAGAGATTCTAAGGAGCTCTGGAAACACCATATATTTT. It encodes CASSLEILRSSGNTIYF.

The chain couples TRBV6-1 to TRBJ1-1; 8 positions match TRBD1. J lost 0 bases, V lost 5 bases, and 5 bases had no gene match. The CDR3 totals 15 residues. Looked up from germline, CDR1 is MNHNS and CDR2 is SASEGT. The CDR3 region is CASSLNRGMNTEAFF. Here the CDR3 DNA reads TGTGCCAGCAGTTTGAACAGGGGGATGAACACTGAAGCTTTCTTT.

The chain is built from TRBV9 and TRBJ1-1, with TRBD1 as a possible D gene (5 bases). CDR1 and CDR2 (germline): SGDLS, YYNGEE. V lost 0 bases to trimming and J lost 0 bases, with 12 bases between them. The CDR3 sequence is 16 residues long. CDR3 region: CASSVDGGLMNTEAFF. For the CDR3, the DNA is TGTGCCAGCAGCGTAGATGGGGGGTTGATGAACACTGAAGCTTTCTTT. The full variable domain, completed using reference TRBV9 and TRBJ1-1, is DSGVTQTPKHLITATGQRVTLRCSPRSGDLSVYWYQQSLDQGLQFLIQYYNGEERAKGNILERFSAQQFPDLHSELNLSSLELGDSALYFCASSVDGGLMNTEAFFGQGTRLTVV.

The CDR3 DNA is TGCGCCAGCAGTGCGTACCTGGTGGGAGACACCATATATTTT. It encodes CASSAYLVGDTIYF. The chain recombines TRBV4-1 with TRBJ1-3; unclear D gene. Trimming removed 6 bases from V and 8 bases from J, with 17 bases in between. The CDR3 length is 14 residues. In germline, CDR1 is MGHRA, CDR2 YSYEKL.

This chain uses TRBV5-6 with TRBJ2-5, with 13 positions matching TRBD2. Germline assignment: CDR1 SGHDT and CDR2 YYEEEE. The CDR3 is 16 residues long. The V segment lost 9 bases and the J segment 2 bases; nucleotides outside the gene matches: 10. The CDR3 loop reads CATSSQLAGGQETQYF. The CDR3 DNA reads as TGTGCCACTAGCTCCCAACTAGCGGGGGGGCAAGAGACCCAGTACTTC.

This sequence joins TRBV6-5 and TRBJ2-1, with 11 bases that match TRBD2. The CDR3 length is 16 residues. The J segment lost 7 bases and the V segment lost 0 bases, leaving 5 bases of the junction unmatched. Germline loops: CDR1 MNHEY, CDR2 SVGAGI. Here the CDR3 DNA reads TGTGCCAGCAGTTACTCGATAGCGGGGGGGCCAAATGAGCAGTTCTTC. Translated, it gives CASSYSIAGGPNEQFF.

V is TRBV11-2 and J is TRBJ2-3; 8 bases are a match to TRBD2. V lost 8 bases and J lost 1; bases outside the gene matches: 8. The CDR3 runs to 15 residues. The germline V gene has CDR1 SGHAT and CDR2 FQNNGV. CDR3 sequence (DNA): TGTGCCAGCGTATACTGGCGGGGGGGCACAGATACGCAGTATTTT. Its translation is CASVYWRGGTDTQYF.

The V gene is TRBV11-2, the J gene TRBJ2-2, with TRBD2 matching over 11 bases. The length of the CDR3 is 16 residues. Germline V gene sequence: CDR1 SGHAT, CDR2 FQNNGV. V gave up 5 bases and J gave up 0 bases; unmatched junction bases: 2. The CDR3 sequence is CASSKGLAANTGELFF. DNA for the CDR3: TGTGCCAGCAGCAAGGGACTAGCGGCGAACACCGGGGAGCTGTTTTTT. Full variable domain (remainder filled in from reference TRBV11-2 and TRBJ2-2): EAGVAQSPRYKIIEKRQSVAFWCNPISGHATLYWYQQILGQGPKLLIQFQNNGVVDDSQLPKDRFSAERLKGVDSTLKIQPAKLEDSAVYLCASSKGLAANTGELFFGEGSRLTVL.

This chain links TRBV4-2 with TRBJ1-5; 10 bases are a match to TRBD1. The CDR3 sequence is 17 residues long. Trimming removed 0 bases from V and 6 bases from J; junction bases left unmatched: 8. The germline CDR1 and CDR2 sequences are LGHNA and YNFKEQ. The DNA for the CDR3 is TGTGCCAGCAGCCAAGAAGGCTTAGGGACAGGGGCTCAGCCCCAGCATTTT. Encoded protein: CASSQEGLGTGAQPQHF.

V and J are TRBV19 and TRBJ1-2, with 8 nucleotides matching TRBD1. The CDR3 contains 14 residues. Losses at the gene ends were 3 bases for V and 4 bases for J; bases not matched to a gene: 4. From germline, CDR1 is LNHDA and CDR2 SQIVND (reference sequence). CDR3 sequence: CASSIRTGFYGYTF. CDR3 nucleotides: TGTGCCAGTAGTATTAGGACAGGGTTCTATGGCTACACCTTC.

The chain is built from TRBV6-5 and TRBJ2-1; 10 nucleotides match TRBD2. Germline-derived CDR1 and CDR2 are MNHEY and SVGAGI. CDR3 length: 14 residues. After removal of 7 bases from V and 8 bases from J, the junction contained 8 bases not matched to a gene. The CDR3 reads CASIASGGLYEQFF. The CDR3 DNA sequence: TGTGCCAGCATCGCTAGCGGGGGCCTTTATGAGCAGTTCTTC.

CDR3 nucleotides: TGTGCCAGCTCATCCGACCTACAGGGCTCCGGCTACACCTTC. Protein: CASSSDLQGSGYTF. The gene calls are TRBV18 and TRBJ1-2; a weak D match, TRBD1 (6 bases). The CDR3 is 14 residues long. The V end was cut by 5 bases, the J end by 8 bases, with 18 bases between. Germline lookup yields CDR1 KGHSH and CDR2 LQKENI.

The J gene is TRBJ2-1, the V gene TRBV5-1; 11 bases match TRBD2. CDR3 length: 15 residues. Trimming took 0 bases from V and 7 from J; bases not matched to a gene: 3. CDR1 and CDR2 from the germline V gene are SGHRS and YFSETQ. The CDR3 loop reads CASSLVAGGRNEQFF. The CDR3 DNA sequence: TGCGCCAGCAGCTTGGTAGCGGGGGGGCGGAATGAGCAGTTCTTC.

The sample holds one count of this clone. The V call is TRBV11-1, the J call TRBJ1-3, with D perhaps matching TRBD1 (6 bases). V lost 2 bases, J lost 0 bases, and 17 bases lay in between. CDR1 is SGHAT and CDR2 is FQDESV in the germline V gene (reference sequence). CDR3 length: 18 residues. The DNA for the CDR3 is TGTGCCAGCAGCTTACGGTACCCAGGGGAAGTCTCTGGAAACACCATATATTTT. This codes for CASSLRYPGEVSGNTIYF.

This clone turned up a few times. Here the CDR3 reads CSAKQGTEAFF. The CDR3 bases are TGCAGTGCAAAACAGGGAACTGAAGCTTTCTTT. The rearrangement uses TRBV20-1 and TRBJ1-1; D perhaps matches TRBD1 (6 bases). Germline loops: CDR1 DFQATT, CDR2 SNEGSKA (reference sequence). The CDR3 contains 11 residues. Trimming shortened V by 6 bases and J by 5 bases, and 10 bases separated the two germline ends.

The chain is built from TRBV27 and TRBJ1-1, with unresolved D. The CDR3 sequence is 14 residues long. Trimming stripped 1 base from V and 4 bases from J, with 10 bases between. Germline values: CDR1 MNHEY, CDR2 SMNVEV (reference sequence). CDR3 sequence: CASSLYGEVTEAFF. The CDR3 DNA is TGTGCCAGCAGTTTATATGGGGAGGTCACTGAAGCTTTCTTT.

The rearrangement joins TRBV5-1 to TRBJ1-1; possible D gene TRBD1, 5 bases. The CDR3 consists of 16 residues. Germline lookup yields CDR1 SGHRS and CDR2 YFSETQ. With 0 bases removed from V and 1 base from J, the gap between germline ends came to 13 bases. The CDR3 spells CASSLDLRGENTEAFF. CDR3 nucleotides: TGCGCCAGCAGCTTGGATCTCCGGGGGGAGAACACTGAAGCTTTCTTT.